These 21 T cell receptor beta chains share one sample of origin, sequenced in a study of T cells after yellow fever vaccination. Using its own MiXCR run on the 5' RACE reads, TCRdb lists one record per CDR3 protein. The sample carries about 200,000 distinct CDR3 sequences, around 3.1% recorded once. Specimen: CD4+ T cells sorted from PBMCs, collected 10 days after the yellow fever booster vaccination. All receptors come from a young man who received the YFV17D yellow fever vaccine.

There are many counts of this clonotype. The chain employs TRBV7-6 and TRBJ2-3, with 8 nucleotides matching TRBD2. This CDR3 spans 16 amino acids. The V segment lost 3 bases and the J segment 1 base; nucleotides outside the gene matches: 6. Germline CDR1 is SGHVS and CDR2 is FNYEAQ. The CDR3 is CASSLGMRGGTDTQYF. The CDR3 DNA reads as TGTGCCAGCAGCTTGGGAATGCGGGGGGGCACAGATACGCAGTATTTT.

This clonotype was observed a handful of times. The chain recombines TRBV6-2 or TRBV6-3 with TRBJ1-5, with D unclear. Germline values: CDR1 MNHEY, CDR2 SVGEGT. The CDR3 loop spans 14 amino acids. Deletions cut 6 bases from V and 3 bases from J, with 12 bases between. This chain's CDR3 is CASRDSGNNQPQHF. CDR3 in DNA: TGTGCCAGCAGGGATAGCGGTAACAATCAGCCCCAGCATTTT.

This clonotype was counted ten times or more. The rearrangement links TRBV6-2 or TRBV6-3 to TRBJ2-7; D possibly corresponds to TRBD2 (7 bases). V lost 7 bases and J lost 6, with 19 bases in between. Germline-derived CDR1 and CDR2 are MNHEY and SVGEGT. The CDR3 totals 14 residues. The CDR3 is CASTSLRGRFEQYF. The CDR3 coding sequence is TGTGCCAGCACTTCATTGCGGGGGCGCTTCGAGCAGTACTTC.

This clonotype was detected ten times or more. The CDR3 here is CSGQPIAKNIQYF. In DNA form, the CDR3 reads TGCAGTGGACAACCGATAGCCAAAAACATTCAGTACTTC. This sequence joins TRBV20-1 and TRBJ2-4; D gene uncertain. The CDR3 consists of 13 residues. V was cut by 7 bases and J by 0 bases, with 10 bases left in between. Germline lookup yields CDR1 DFQATT and CDR2 SNEGSKA (reference sequence).

The rearrangement joins TRBV20-1 to TRBJ2-7; D gene unclear. V dropped 5 bases and J dropped 3 bases, with 8 bases sitting between them. Germline V lookup: CDR1 DFQATT, CDR2 SNEGSKA (reference sequence). The CDR3 sequence is 11 residues long. The CDR3 nucleotides are TGCAGTGCTTCGTGGGGCTACGAGCAGTACTTC. It is translated as CSASWGYEQYF.

V is TRBV15 and J is TRBJ2-5, with D perhaps TRBD1 or TRBD2 (5 bases each). Trimming removed 0 bases from V and 2 bases from J, with 13 bases in between. The germline gives CDR1 LNHNV, CDR2 YYDKDF (reference sequence). The CDR3 runs 16 residues. CDR3 residues: CATSRDLGRLQETQYF. In DNA form, the CDR3 reads TGTGCCACCAGCAGAGATCTGGGACGGCTGCAAGAGACCCAGTACTTC.

The chain employs TRBV28 and TRBJ1-2, with no clear D. CDR1 is MDHEN and CDR2 is SYDVKM in the germline V gene. This CDR3 comprises 12 residues. V was shortened by 6 bases and J by 0 bases, with 5 bases between the two germline ends. CDR3 sequence (DNA): TGTGCCAGCAGCCTCCCTAACTATGGCTACACCTTC. Translated, it gives CASSLPNYGYTF.

The rearrangement joins TRBV7-2 to TRBJ1-6; unclear D gene. V was trimmed by 1 base and J by 6 bases, leaving 10 bases between them. Germline-derived CDR1 and CDR2 are SGHTA and FQGNSA. The CDR3 covers 15 residues. The CDR3 coding sequence is TGTGCCAGCAGCTTAGGCGTTGTACCTAATTCACCCCTCCACTTT. Translation gives CASSLGVVPNSPLHF.

Ten or more counts support this clonotype. The chain couples TRBV11-2 to TRBJ1-1; weak D call: TRBD1 (5 bases). Germline V gene data show CDR1 as SGHAT and CDR2 as FQNNGV. V was shortened by 4 bases and J by 4 bases, with 13 bases between the two germline ends. CDR3 length equals 14 residues. The CDR3 DNA is TGTGCCAGCAGCTCAAACGGGGGGGGCACTGAAGCTTTCTTT. The encoded protein is CASSSNGGGTEAFF.

This clonotype was seen ten or more times. V usage is TRBV2 and J usage is TRBJ2-3, with TRBD2 matching 8 bases. The V gene end was trimmed by 10 bases and the J gene end by 4 bases; junction bases not matched to a gene: 7. The germline V gene encodes CDR1 SNHLY and CDR2 FYNNEI. The CDR3 spans 13 residues. CDR3 protein: CANQRGWADTQYF. CDR3 DNA sequence: TGTGCCAACCAGCGGGGGTGGGCAGATACGCAGTATTTT.

This clonotype was found many times. The chain has TRBV5-1 and TRBJ2-7, with 10 positions matching TRBD2. CDR3 length: 14 residues. Germline V lookup: CDR1 SGHRS, CDR2 YFSETQ. V dropped 3 bases and J dropped 4; count of bases not matched to a gene: 4. The CDR3 here is CASSSSSGGYEQYF. CDR3 coding DNA: TGCGCCAGCAGCTCGTCTAGCGGGGGATACGAGCAGTACTTC. The complete variable domain, with remaining parts taken from reference TRBV5-1 and TRBJ2-7, reads KAGVTQTPRYLIKTRGQQVTLSCSPISGHRSVSWYQQTPGQGLQFLFEYFSETQRNKGNFPGRFSGRQFSNSRSEMNVSTLELGDSALYLCASSSSSGGYEQYFGPGTRLTVT.

Ten or more counts support this clonotype. The chain links TRBV4-2 to TRBJ1-5; weak D call: TRBD1 (6 bases). The germline V gene has CDR1 LGHNA and CDR2 YNFKEQ. Trimming cost V 4 bases and J 0 bases, with 13 bases left between them. The CDR3 has 16 residues. CDR3 nucleotides: TGTGCCAGCAGCCCTCAGGGGCGAGATAGCAATCAGCCCCAGCATTTT. This translates into CASSPQGRDSNQPQHF.

This clonotype was counted at least ten times. The gene calls are TRBV10-3 and TRBJ1-1, with D unresolved. This CDR3 contains 11 residues. CDR1 and CDR2 (germline): ENHRY, SYGVKD. Deletions cut 7 bases from V and 5 bases from J, with 8 bases between. In DNA, the CDR3 is TGTGCCATCACCTCCAGGACTGAAGCTTTCTTT. Its translation is CAITSRTEAFF.

This clonotype was observed many times. V gene TRBV7-9 combines with J gene TRBJ2-7, with 13 bases aligning to TRBD2. The CDR3 loop spans 15 amino acids. The V gene end was trimmed by 5 bases and the J gene end by 2 bases; junction bases not matched to a gene: 3. Germline V gives CDR1 SEHNR, CDR2 FQNEAQ (reference sequence). The DNA of the CDR3 is TGTGCCAGCAGCCCCGGACTAGCGGGGGCCTACGAGCAGTACTTC. Protein sequence: CASSPGLAGAYEQYF.

This clonotype occurred a few times. This sequence joins TRBV7-2 and TRBJ1-5; D is ambiguous. CDR3 length: 13 residues. Trimming pared 3 bases from V and 6 bases from J, leaving 9 bases between. In germline, CDR1 is SGHTA, CDR2 FQGNSA. The CDR3 sequence: CASSFRRSQPQHF. DNA of the CDR3: TGTGCCAGCAGCTTCAGGCGTTCTCAGCCCCAGCATTTT.

This clonotype was counted many times. The chain carries TRBV4-2 and TRBJ2-3, with 8 nucleotides matching TRBD2. The length of the CDR3 is 15 residues. Germline V lookup: CDR1 LGHNA, CDR2 YNFKEQ. J was trimmed by 3 bases and V by 3 bases; bases with no gene match: 5. CDR3: CASSHYGTSTDTQYF. The CDR3 DNA sequence: TGTGCCAGCAGCCACTACGGGACTAGTACAGATACGCAGTATTTT.

This clonotype was counted ten times or more. The chain has TRBV4-1 and TRBJ2-3; maybe TRBD1 (6 bases). CDR3 length: 14 amino acids. V lost 1 base to trimming and J lost 5 bases, with 10 bases between them. CDR1 and CDR2 from the germline V gene are MGHRA and YSYEKL. In nucleotides, the CDR3 is TGCGCCAGCAGCCAAGTCAGGGGTGGAGATACGCAGTATTTT. Translation: CASSQVRGGDTQYF.

The chain is built from TRBV9 and TRBJ2-1, with D unclear. Germline CDR1 SGDLS, CDR2 YYNGEE. The ends were cut back, 4 bases at V and 4 bases at J, with 12 bases in the middle. This CDR3 is built from 14 residues. CDR3 residues: CASSPTGQYNEQFF. DNA of the CDR3: TGTGCCAGCAGCCCTACGGGTCAATACAATGAGCAGTTCTTC.

This clonotype was detected ten times or more. The V and J genes are TRBV5-1 and TRBJ2-2, with 7 bases aligning to TRBD1. Germline assignment: CDR1 SGHRS and CDR2 YFSETQ. The CDR3 sequence is 15 residues long. Trimming cost V 4 bases and J 6 bases; bases outside gene matches: 9. The CDR3 protein is CASSDAVQGAGELFF. As DNA, the CDR3 is TGCGCCAGCAGCGACGCGGTCCAGGGGGCCGGGGAGCTGTTTTTT. The full variable domain, with the rest looked up from reference TRBV5-1 and TRBJ2-2, is KAGVTQTPRYLIKTRGQQVTLSCSPISGHRSVSWYQQTPGQGLQFLFEYFSETQRNKGNFPGRFSGRQFSNSRSEMNVSTLELGDSALYLCASSDAVQGAGELFFGEGSRLTVL.

The V gene is TRBV6-5, the J gene TRBJ2-6; weak D call: TRBD1 (6 bases). The germline V gene has CDR1 MNHEY and CDR2 SVGAGI. V lost 0 bases to trimming and J lost 0 bases, with 12 bases between them. The CDR3 loop spans 18 amino acids. This CDR3 is CASSYSGTPYSGANVLTF. CDR3 nucleotide sequence: TGTGCCAGCAGTTACTCTGGGACACCGTACTCTGGGGCCAACGTCCTGACTTTC.

The table lists this clonotype with a few counts. The chain has TRBV4-2 and TRBJ2-3; D tentatively reads TRBD1 or TRBD2 (6 bases each). Between the trimmed V and J ends, which lost 0 bases and 6 bases, there was a span of 10 bases. From germline, CDR1 is LGHNA and CDR2 YNFKEQ. The CDR3 length is 14 residues. Here the CDR3 reads CASSQEGGWDTQYF. In DNA form, the CDR3 reads TGTGCCAGCAGCCAAGAAGGGGGGTGGGATACGCAGTATTTT.